This TCR beta chain was recorded in a study of PD-1 blockade in classical Hodgkin lymphoma. About the research overall: Every 2 weeks, patients got 3 mg/kg intravenous nivolumab.

Overall study findings and caveats: The drivers behind the repertoire differences, possibly disease activity or prior therapy, remain undefined. Newly diagnosed and completely responding patients shared comparable baseline diversity.

Each patient experienced a relapse that followed autologous stem cell transplantation, and brentuximab vedotin exposure varied. Thawed PBMCs yielded CD4+ T cells through magnetic negative selection. To note about this clone: The antigen is unknown.

Measured with immunoSEQ multiplex PCR; TCRdb has only the in-frame clones, and not every one. The sample carries under 30,000 clones, 65% to 80% recorded once. The specimen comprised CD4+ T cells from blood, sampled at baseline. The TCR was taken from a human donor with classical Hodgkin lymphoma.

Here the CDR3 reads CASSVTSGGAEADTQYF. DNA for the CDR3: TGTGCCAGTAGTGTGACTAGCGGGGGGGCCGAAGCAGATACGCAGTATTTT. J is TRBJ2-3 and V is TRBV19; 14 bases are a match to TRBD2. Trimming took 5 bases from V and 4 from J; bases not matched to a gene: 8. Germline V gene sequence: CDR1 LNHDA, CDR2 SQIVND (reference sequence). This CDR3 region has 17 residues.